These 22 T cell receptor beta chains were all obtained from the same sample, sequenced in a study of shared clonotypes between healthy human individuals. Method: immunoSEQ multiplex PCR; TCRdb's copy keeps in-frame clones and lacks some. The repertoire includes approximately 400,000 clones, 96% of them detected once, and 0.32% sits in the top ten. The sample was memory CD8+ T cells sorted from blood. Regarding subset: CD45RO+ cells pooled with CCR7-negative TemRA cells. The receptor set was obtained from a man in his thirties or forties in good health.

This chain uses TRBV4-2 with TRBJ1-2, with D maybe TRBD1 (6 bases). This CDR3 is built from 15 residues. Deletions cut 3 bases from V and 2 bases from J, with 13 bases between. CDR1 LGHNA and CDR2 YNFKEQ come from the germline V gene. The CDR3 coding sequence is TGTGCCAGCAGCCAGGAATGGACAGAAAACTATGGCTACACCTTC. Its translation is CASSQEWTENYGYTF.

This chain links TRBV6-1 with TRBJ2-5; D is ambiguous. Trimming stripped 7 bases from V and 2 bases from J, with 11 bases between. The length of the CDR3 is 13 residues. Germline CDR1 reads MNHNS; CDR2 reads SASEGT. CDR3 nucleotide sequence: TGTGCCAGCACGTTACAACCTCAAGAGACCCAGTACTTC. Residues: CASTLQPQETQYF.

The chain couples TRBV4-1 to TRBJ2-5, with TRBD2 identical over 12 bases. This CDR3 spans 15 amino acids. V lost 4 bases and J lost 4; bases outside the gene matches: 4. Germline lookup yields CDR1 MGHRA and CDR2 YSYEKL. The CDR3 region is CASSLRLAGVETQYF. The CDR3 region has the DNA TGCGCCAGCAGCCTAAGACTAGCGGGAGTAGAGACCCAGTACTTC.

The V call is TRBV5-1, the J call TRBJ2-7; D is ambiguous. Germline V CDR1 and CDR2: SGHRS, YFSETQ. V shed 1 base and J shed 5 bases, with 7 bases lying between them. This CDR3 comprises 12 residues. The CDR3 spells CASSLIRNEQYF. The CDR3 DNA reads TGCGCCAGCAGCTTGATCCGAAACGAGCAGTACTTC.

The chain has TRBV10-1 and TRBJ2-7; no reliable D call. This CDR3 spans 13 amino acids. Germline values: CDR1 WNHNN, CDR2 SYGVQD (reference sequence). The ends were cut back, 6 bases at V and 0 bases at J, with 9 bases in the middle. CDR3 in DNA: TGCGCCAGCAGCCCGATGATCTCCTACGAGCAGTACTTC. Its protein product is CASSPMISYEQYF.

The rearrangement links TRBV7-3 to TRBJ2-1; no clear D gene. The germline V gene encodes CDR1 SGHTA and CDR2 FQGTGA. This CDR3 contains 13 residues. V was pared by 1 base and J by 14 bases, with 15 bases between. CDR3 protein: CASSLKPGWTEFF. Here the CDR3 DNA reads TGTGCCAGCAGCTTAAAACCAGGATGGACGGAGTTCTTC.

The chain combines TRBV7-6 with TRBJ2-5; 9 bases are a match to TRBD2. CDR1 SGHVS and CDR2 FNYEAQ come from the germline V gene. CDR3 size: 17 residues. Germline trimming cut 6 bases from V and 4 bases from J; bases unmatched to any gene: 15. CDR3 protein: CASSLRLAESQGETQYF. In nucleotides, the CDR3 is TGTGCCAGCAGTTTAAGACTAGCGGAGTCACAGGGAGAGACCCAGTACTTC.

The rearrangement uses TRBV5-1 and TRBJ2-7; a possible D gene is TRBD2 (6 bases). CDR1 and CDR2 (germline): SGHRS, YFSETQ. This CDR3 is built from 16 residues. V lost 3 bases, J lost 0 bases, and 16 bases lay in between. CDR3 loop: CASSSRTGTGSYEQYF. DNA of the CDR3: TGCGCCAGCAGCTCGCGAACCGGGACTGGCTCCTACGAGCAGTACTTC.

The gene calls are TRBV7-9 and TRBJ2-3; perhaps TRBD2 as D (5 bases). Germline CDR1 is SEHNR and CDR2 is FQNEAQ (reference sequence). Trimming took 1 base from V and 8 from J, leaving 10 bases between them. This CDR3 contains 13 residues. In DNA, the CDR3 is TGTGCCAGCAGCTTAGAGGCTAGCAGTACGCAGTATTTT. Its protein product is CASSLEASSTQYF.

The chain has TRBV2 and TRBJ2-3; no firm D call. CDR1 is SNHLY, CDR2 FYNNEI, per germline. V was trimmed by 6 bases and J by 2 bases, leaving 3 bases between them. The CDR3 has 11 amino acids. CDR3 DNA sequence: TGTGCCAGCAGCCCCACAGATACGCAGTATTTT. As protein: CASSPTDTQYF.

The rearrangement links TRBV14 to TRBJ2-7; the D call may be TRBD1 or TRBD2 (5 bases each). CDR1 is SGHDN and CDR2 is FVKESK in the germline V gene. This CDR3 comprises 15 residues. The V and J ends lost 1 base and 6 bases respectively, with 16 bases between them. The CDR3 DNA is TGTGCCAGCAGCCAAGTCGGGACCCCCTGGGGCGAGCAGTACTTC. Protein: CASSQVGTPWGEQYF.

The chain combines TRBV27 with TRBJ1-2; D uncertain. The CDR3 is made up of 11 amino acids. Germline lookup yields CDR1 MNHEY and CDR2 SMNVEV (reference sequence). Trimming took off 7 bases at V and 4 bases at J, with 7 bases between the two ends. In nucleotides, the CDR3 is TGTGCCAGCAAGTTTTGCTATGGCTACACCTTC. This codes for CASKFCYGYTF.

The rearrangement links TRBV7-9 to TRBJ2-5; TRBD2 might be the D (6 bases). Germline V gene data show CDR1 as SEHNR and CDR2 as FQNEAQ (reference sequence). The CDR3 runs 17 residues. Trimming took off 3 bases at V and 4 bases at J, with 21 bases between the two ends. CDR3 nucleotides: TGTGCCAGCAGCTTCACCCTTACTCAACTAGCCGCAGAGACCCAGTACTTC. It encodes CASSFTLTQLAAETQYF.

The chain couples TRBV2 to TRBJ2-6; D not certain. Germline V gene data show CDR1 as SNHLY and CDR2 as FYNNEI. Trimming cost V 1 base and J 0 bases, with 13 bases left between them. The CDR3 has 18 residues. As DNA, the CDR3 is TGTGCCAGCAGTGAAGGCGCGGCGTACTCCTCTGGGGCCAACGTCCTGACTTTC. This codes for CASSEGAAYSSGANVLTF.

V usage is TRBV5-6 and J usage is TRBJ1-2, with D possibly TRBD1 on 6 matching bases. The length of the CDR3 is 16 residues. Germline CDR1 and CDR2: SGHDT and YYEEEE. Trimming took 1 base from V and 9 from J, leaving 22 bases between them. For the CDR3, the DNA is TGTGCCAGCAGCTTGTTAAGTGGGTCAGGGGCTTCCCGCTACACCTTC. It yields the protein CASSLLSGSGASRYTF. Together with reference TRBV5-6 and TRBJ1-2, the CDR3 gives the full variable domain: DAGVTQSPTHLIKTRGQQVTLRCSPKSGHDTVSWYQQALGQGPQFIFQYYEEEERQRGNFPDRFSGHQFPNYSSELNVNALLLGDSALYLCASSLLSGSGASRYTFGSGTRLTVV.

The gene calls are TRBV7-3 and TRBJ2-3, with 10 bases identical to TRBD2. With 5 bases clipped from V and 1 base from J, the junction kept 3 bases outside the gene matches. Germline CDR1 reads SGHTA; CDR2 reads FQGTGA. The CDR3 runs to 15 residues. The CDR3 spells CASSTSGTRTDTQYF. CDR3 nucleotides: TGTGCCAGCAGCACTAGCGGGACTCGCACAGATACGCAGTATTTT.

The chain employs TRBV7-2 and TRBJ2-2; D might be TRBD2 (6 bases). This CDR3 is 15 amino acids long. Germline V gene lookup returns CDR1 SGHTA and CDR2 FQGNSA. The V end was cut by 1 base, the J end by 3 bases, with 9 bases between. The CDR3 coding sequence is TGTGCCAGCAGCTTAGTGGGACTGCACACCGGGGAGCTGTTTTTT. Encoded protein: CASSLVGLHTGELFF.

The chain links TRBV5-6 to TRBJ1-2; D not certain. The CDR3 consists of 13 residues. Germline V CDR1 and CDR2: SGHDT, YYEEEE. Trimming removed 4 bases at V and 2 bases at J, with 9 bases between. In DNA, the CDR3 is TGTGCCAGCAGCCAGGAATTAAACTATGGCTACACCTTC. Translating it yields CASSQELNYGYTF. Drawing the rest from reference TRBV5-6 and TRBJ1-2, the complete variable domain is DAGVTQSPTHLIKTRGQQVTLRCSPKSGHDTVSWYQQALGQGPQFIFQYYEEEERQRGNFPDRFSGHQFPNYSSELNVNALLLGDSALYLCASSQELNYGYTFGSGTRLTVV.

The CDR3 loop reads CASRGQGRETQYF. For the CDR3, the DNA is TGTGCCAGCAGGGGACAGGGGAGGGAGACCCAGTACTTC. This chain connects TRBV2 to TRBJ2-5; TRBD1 agrees at 10 bases. Per the germline V gene, CDR1 is SNHLY and CDR2 is FYNNEI. The CDR3 is 13 amino acids. The ends lost 6 bases at V and 5 bases at J; junction bases unmatched: 3.

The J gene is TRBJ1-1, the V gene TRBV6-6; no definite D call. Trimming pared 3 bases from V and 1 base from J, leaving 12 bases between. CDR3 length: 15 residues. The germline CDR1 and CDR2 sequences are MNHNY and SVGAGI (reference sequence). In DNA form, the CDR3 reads TGTGCCAGCAGTTATAGGGTAAGGGCGAACACTGAAGCTTTCTTT. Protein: CASSYRVRANTEAFF.

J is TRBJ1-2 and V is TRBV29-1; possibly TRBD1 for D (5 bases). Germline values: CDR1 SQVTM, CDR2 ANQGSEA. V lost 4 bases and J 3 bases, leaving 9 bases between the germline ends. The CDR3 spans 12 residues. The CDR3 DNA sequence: TGCAGCGTTGGGCAGGGACACTATGGCTACACCTTC. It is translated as CSVGQGHYGYTF.

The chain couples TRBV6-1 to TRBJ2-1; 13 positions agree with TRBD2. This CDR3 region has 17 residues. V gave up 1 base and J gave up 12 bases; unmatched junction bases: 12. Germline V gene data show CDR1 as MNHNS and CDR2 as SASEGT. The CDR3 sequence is CASSEVLIGLAGDWQFF. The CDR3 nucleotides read TGTGCCAGCAGTGAAGTACTTATAGGACTAGCGGGAGATTGGCAGTTCTTC.